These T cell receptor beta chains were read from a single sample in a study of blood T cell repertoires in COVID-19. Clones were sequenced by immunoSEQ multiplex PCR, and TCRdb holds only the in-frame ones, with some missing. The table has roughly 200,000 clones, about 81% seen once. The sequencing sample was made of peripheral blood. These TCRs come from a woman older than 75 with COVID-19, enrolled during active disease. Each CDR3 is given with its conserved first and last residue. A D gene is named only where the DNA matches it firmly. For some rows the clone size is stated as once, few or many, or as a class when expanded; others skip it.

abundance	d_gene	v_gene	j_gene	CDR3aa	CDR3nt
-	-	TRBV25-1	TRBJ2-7	CASSEFGEQYF	TGTGCCAGCAGTGAATTCGGGGAGCAGTACTTC
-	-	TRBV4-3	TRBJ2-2	CASSQSGTSANTGELFF	TGCGCCAGCAGCCAGTCCGGGACTTCTGCGAACACCGGGGAGCTGTTTTTT
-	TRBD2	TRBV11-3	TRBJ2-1	CASSLGVAGATSSYNEQFF	TGTGCCAGCAGCTTAGGAGTAGCGGGAGCGACGAGCTCCTACAATGAGCAGTTCTTC
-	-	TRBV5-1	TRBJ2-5	CASSLSYGGETQYF	TGCGCCAGCAGCTTGAGCTACGGTGGAGAGACCCAGTACTTC
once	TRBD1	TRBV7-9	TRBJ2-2	CASHGTGKTGELFF	TGTGCCAGCCACGGGACAGGGAAGACCGGGGAGCTGTTTTTT
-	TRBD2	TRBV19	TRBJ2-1	CASSILAGAGNEQFF	TGTGCCAGTAGTATACTAGCGGGGGCCGGCAATGAGCAGTTCTTC
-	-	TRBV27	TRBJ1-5	CATGSWGDQPQHF	TGTGCCACCGGTAGCTGGGGGGATCAGCCCCAGCATTTT
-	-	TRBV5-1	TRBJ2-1	CASSIGTNVYNEQFF	TGCGCCAGCAGCATCGGGACAAACGTCTACAATGAGCAGTTCTTC
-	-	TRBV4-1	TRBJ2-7	CASSQALSGVYEQYF	TGCGCCAGCAGCCAGGCACTTTCGGGGGTGTACGAGCAGTACTTC
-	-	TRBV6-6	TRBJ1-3	CASSYEARRPNTIYF	TGTGCCAGCAGTTACGAAGCGCGGAGACCTAACACCATATATTTT
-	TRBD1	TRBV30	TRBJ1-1	CAWSGTGEAFF	TGTGCCTGGAGTGGGACAGGGGAGGCTTTCTTT
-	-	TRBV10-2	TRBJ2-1	CASSESPGGPYNEQFF	TGCGCCAGCAGTGAGTCCCCGGGCGGGCCCTACAATGAGCAGTTCTTC
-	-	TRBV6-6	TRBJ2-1	CASSRDLAPYNEQFF	TGTGCCAGCAGTCGGGACCTAGCCCCCTACAATGAGCAGTTCTTC
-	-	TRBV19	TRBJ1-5	CASSRSRGSNQPQHF	TGTGCCAGTAGTAGGAGCCGGGGAAGCAATCAGCCCCAGCATTTT
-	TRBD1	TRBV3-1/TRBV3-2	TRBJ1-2	CASSQAGTGYGYTF	TGTGCCAGCAGCCAAGCAGGGACAGGGTATGGCTACACCTTC
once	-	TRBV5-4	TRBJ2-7	CASSVDFAYEQYF	TGTGCCAGCAGCGTCGACTTCGCCTACGAGCAGTACTTC
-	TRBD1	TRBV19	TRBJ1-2	CASSPTGGAGGYTF	TGTGCCAGTAGCCCGACAGGGGGCGCGGGGGGCTACACCTTC
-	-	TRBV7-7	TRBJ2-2	CASSPNRASNTGELFF	TGTGCCAGCAGTCCAAACAGGGCCTCGAACACCGGGGAGCTGTTTTTT
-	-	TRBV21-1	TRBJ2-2	CASSALREVYTGELFF	TGTGCCAGCAGCGCGTTGCGGGAGGTGTACACCGGGGAGCTGTTTTTT
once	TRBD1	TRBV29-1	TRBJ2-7	CSVEGQGAREQYF	TGCAGCGTTGAGGGACAGGGGGCGAGGGAGCAGTACTTC
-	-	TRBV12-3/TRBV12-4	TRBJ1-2	CASSPTGSYGYTF	TGTGCCAGCAGTCCAACAGGGAGCTATGGCTACACCTTC
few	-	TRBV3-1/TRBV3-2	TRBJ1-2	CASSLQGKGDGYTF	TGTGCCAGCAGCCTCCAGGGTAAAGGGGATGGCTACACCTTC